This T cell receptor (beta chain) originates from a study of preoperative IRX-2 immunotherapy in early breast cancer (dated by TCRdb to about 2019). Library creation used the immunoSEQ multiplex PCR assay. TCRdb provides this immuneACCESS table in a form limited to in-frame rearrangements. Some clones are lacking; in checked studies, under half of them reflect an unresolved V gene, and why the rest are absent is not known. This sample holds 25,000 to 35,000 clones; approximately 80% were observed only once. Jointly, the top ten make up approximately 3% of the sample. On this clone itself: Its recognized antigen is unknown. No base qualities exist here, and no much larger clone lies one base off it.

Read against the paper, the sample's treatment or condition label means: preoperative locoregional IRX-2 cytokine immunotherapy. The samples were obtained from a phase Ib study in which preoperative, locoregional IRX-2 cytokine immunotherapy intended to prime immune responses was tested. Before surgery, IRX-2 was given to the donors, who were patients with early-stage breast cancer. The sample was taken from a patient treated with IRX-2 immunotherapy. The sequence derives from a human donor with breast cancer.

CDR3 sequence: CASRLTSGGSSEQFF. The sequenced DNA is TGTGCCAGCAGATTGACGAGCGGGGGGTCTAGTGAGCAGTTCTTC. The rearranged segments are TRBV28 and TRBJ2-1; 9 central nucleotides agree with TRBD2. CDR1 MDHEN and CDR2 SYDVKM were looked up in the germline V gene. The CDR3 sequence holds 15 residues, the cysteine and phenylalanine included. Left in the record is the CDR3 DNA by itself, 45 bases read in frame from the first base. Trimming accounts for 6 bases at V and 9 bases at J, while the number of junction bases matched to no gene is 12.